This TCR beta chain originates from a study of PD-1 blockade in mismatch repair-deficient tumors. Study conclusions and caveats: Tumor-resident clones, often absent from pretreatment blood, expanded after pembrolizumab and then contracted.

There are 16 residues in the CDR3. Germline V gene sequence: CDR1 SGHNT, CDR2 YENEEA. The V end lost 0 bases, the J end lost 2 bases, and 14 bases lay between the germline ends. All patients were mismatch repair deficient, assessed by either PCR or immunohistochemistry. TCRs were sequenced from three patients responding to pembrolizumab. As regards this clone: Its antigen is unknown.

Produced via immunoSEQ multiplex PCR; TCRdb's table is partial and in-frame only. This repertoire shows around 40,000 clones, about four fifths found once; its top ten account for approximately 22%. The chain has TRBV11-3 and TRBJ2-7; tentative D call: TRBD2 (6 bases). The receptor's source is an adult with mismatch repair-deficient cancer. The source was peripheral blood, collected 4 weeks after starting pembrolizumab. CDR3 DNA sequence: TGTGCCAGCAGCTTAGATTGGGAGGACCGCCCCTACGAGCAGTACTTC. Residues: CASSLDWEDRPYEQYF.